Listed here is a single T cell receptor beta chain. Its matching antigen is unknown. A clone one base away is much larger, so this may be a read error. The data are from a study of molecular identifiers for immune sequencing clone quantification. Regarding the study as a whole: Spiked TCR RNA from one Jurkat cell reportedly showed up when mixed among over 900,000 naive cells. In naive cells, clones above 20 RNA copies held under 1% of molecules, whereas in effector cells they held over 99%.

Naive CD8 library inputs spanned roughly 18,000 to 1,000,000 sorted cells and 10%, 30% or 50% RNA. Methods described previously were used for bulk TCR libraries, and listed TCR primers were applied. TCRdb called the PCR reads again in MiXCR, with one record for every CDR3 protein. The sample has 70,000 to 95,000 distinct CDR3 sequences, 19% seen once; the top ten hold about 0.85%. The CDR3 is 15 residues long. The source of this sequence is a human donor in good health. Some libraries in this study had Jurkat cell RNA spiked in. This sequence joins TRBV3-2 and TRBJ2-4; TRBD1 is the table's D call, not checked against the DNA. TRBV3-2 is designated a pseudogene. Source material: naive CD8+ T cells from blood, with Jurkat cell RNA spiked in. Indicated subset: FACS-sorted CD8+CD4-CCR7+CD45RA+ naive T cells. This CDR3 reads CASSQDPPARSIQYF. The CDR3 DNA follows: TGTGCCAGCAGCCAAGATCCCCCTGCGAGGAGCATTCAGTACTTC.